The 5 T cell receptor beta chains reported below all come from one sample, sequenced in a study of preoperative IRX-2 immunotherapy in early breast cancer. Treatment here: preoperative locoregional IRX-2 cytokine immunotherapy. The method was immunoSEQ multiplex PCR; TCRdb's version includes in-frame clones alone and lacks a portion of them. Here the sample spans 30,000 to 35,000 clones, roughly 87% being singletons. The input for sequencing was lymph node tissue, taken from a patient treated with IRX-2 immunotherapy. These receptors originate from a human donor with breast cancer.

The chain uses TRBV7-1 and TRBJ1-3; no firm D call. TRBV7-1 is annotated as an ORF whose role is uncertain. CDR3 size: 13 residues. V was clipped by 5 bases and J by 3 bases, with 8 bases between them. The CDR3 sequence is CASSASIGNTIYF. In DNA form, the CDR3 reads TGTGCCAGCAGCGCCTCGATTGGAAACACCATATATTTT.

This clone turned up a few times. This chain connects TRBV29-1 to TRBJ2-7; TRBD1 might be the D (6 bases). The germline CDR1 and CDR2 sequences are SQVTM and ANQGSEA. Trimming left V 2 bases short and J 3 bases short, with 11 bases between. The CDR3 covers 13 residues. The DNA for the CDR3 is TGCAGCGTTGAATCACAGGGTGGCTACGAGCAGTACTTC. It yields the protein CSVESQGGYEQYF.

The CDR3 here is CASSQSSGGNEQFF. The CDR3 DNA reads TGCGCCAGCAGTCAATCCTCGGGAGGGAATGAGCAGTTCTTC. The rearrangement links TRBV23-1 to TRBJ2-1; 8 nucleotides line up with TRBD2. TRBV23-1 is labeled an ORF, and its function is uncertain. The CDR3 loop spans 14 amino acids. V shed 0 bases and J 7 bases; nucleotides not matched to a gene: 2.

This clone was recorded once. V is TRBV28 and J is TRBJ2-6; D is perhaps TRBD1 (6 bases). V was clipped by 6 bases and J by 1 base, with 13 bases between them. Germline V CDR1 and CDR2: MDHEN, SYDVKM. This CDR3 is 16 amino acids long. The CDR3 DNA is TGTGCCAGCAGCCACTGGACAGCGTCTGGGGCCAACGTCCTGACTTTC. Its translation: CASSHWTASGANVLTF.

The chain carries TRBV7-5 and TRBJ2-7; the table calls TRBD1, which could not be checked here. TRBV7-5 constitutes a pseudogene. This CDR3 contains 15 residues. The CDR3 here is CASRSRRDITYEQYF. DNA of the CDR3: TGTGCCAGCAGATCTCGCCGGGACATCACCTACGAGCAGTACTTC.